This is a list of T cell receptor beta chains from one sample in a study of blood T cell repertoires in COVID-19. TCRdb's table, derived via immunoSEQ multiplex PCR, lists solely in-frame clones and lacks some. This table holds 250,000 or so clones, roughly 90% found once. The specimen was peripheral blood. Every receptor here comes from a man in his 60s with acute or convalescent COVID-19. Both conserved end residues are part of each CDR3. Fields, in order: D gene, J gene, V gene, CDR3 protein, CDR3 DNA. A D gene is named only where the DNA matches it firmly.

TRBD1 | TRBJ1-2 | TRBV25-1 | CASSGIGGADGYTF | TGTGCCAGCAGTGGAATAGGGGGCGCAGACGGCTACACCTTC
TRBD1 | TRBJ1-5 | TRBV28 | CASTSGQGPFGPQHF | TGTGCCAGCACCAGCGGACAGGGCCCGTTCGGGCCCCAGCATTTT
TRBD2 | TRBJ2-5 | TRBV5-3 | CARSFPSGKGNRRGETQYF | TGTGCCAGAAGCTTCCCTAGCGGGAAGGGGAACCGTAGGGGAGAGACCCAGTACTTC
- | TRBJ2-1 | TRBV7-9 | CASTGLALINEQFF | TGTGCCAGCACCGGGCTAGCACTGATCAATGAGCAGTTCTTC
- | TRBJ1-5 | TRBV6-5 | CASRLQGEPNQPQHF | TGTGCCAGCAGACTGCAGGGTGAGCCCAATCAGCCCCAGCATTTT
- | TRBJ2-7 | TRBV6-5 | CATSAGHPYEQYF | TGTGCCACCTCAGCCGGACACCCCTACGAGCAGTACTTC
TRBD1 | TRBJ2-7 | TRBV27 | CASGTTGDEQYF | TGTGCCAGCGGGACGACAGGGGACGAGCAGTACTTC
TRBD1 | TRBJ1-6 | TRBV6-1 | CASSVDRVIVSSPLHF | TGTGCCAGCAGTGTGGACAGGGTTATTGTTTCCTCACCCCTCCACTTT
- | TRBJ1-1 | TRBV28 | CASSPILNTEAFF | TGTGCCAGCAGCCCTATACTCAACACTGAAGCTTTCTTT
TRBD1 | TRBJ1-1 | TRBV11-2 | CASSLVGPGGMNTEAFF | TGTGCCAGCAGCTTAGTGGGGCCAGGGGGAATGAACACTGAAGCTTTCTTT
- | TRBJ2-7 | TRBV5-5 | CASSSRVVDSSYEQYF | TGTGCCAGCAGCTCCCGGGTTGTGGACAGCTCCTACGAGCAGTACTTC
TRBD2 | TRBJ2-1 | TRBV19 | CASNSPTSGRDEQFF | TGTGCCAGTAATTCTCCGACTAGCGGGAGGGATGAGCAGTTCTTC
TRBD1 | TRBJ1-2 | TRBV30 | CAWRDRGSTDGYTF | TGTGCCTGGAGGGACAGGGGCAGCACTGATGGCTACACCTTC
TRBD1 | TRBJ1-6 | TRBV7-2 | CASSPTGGGLSLHF | TGTGCCAGCAGCCCGACAGGGGGCGGTTTGTCCCTCCACTTT
- | TRBJ2-5 | TRBV28 | CASSSGLETQYF | TGTGCCAGCAGCTCCGGACTGGAGACCCAGTACTTC
TRBD2 | TRBJ2-4 | TRBV28 | CASSFPLHGGGNYLAKNIQYF | TGTGCCAGCAGTTTCCCCCTTCACGGGGGAGGGAACTATTTAGCCAAAAACATTCAGTACTTC
TRBD1 | TRBJ1-5 | TRBV19 | CASSIMGQSNQPQHF | TGTGCCAGTAGTATAATGGGACAGAGCAATCAGCCCCAGCATTTT
- | TRBJ2-3 | TRBV30 | CAWSVSIPGGWQYF | TGTGCCTGGAGTGTATCCATCCCTGGGGGGTGGCAGTATTTT
TRBD1 | TRBJ2-1 | TRBV5-1 | CASSLGTGGTNEQFF | TGCGCCAGCAGCTTGGGGACAGGGGGGACCAATGAGCAGTTCTTC